This T cell receptor (beta chain) came from a study of regulatory T cells in long-lasting Graves disease. The study, taken as a whole, reports: New patients shared fewer public clonotypes (around 970) than persistent patients did (about 3,000).

The CDR3 totals 14 residues. V shed 1 base and J shed 3 bases, with 10 bases lying between them. CDR1 is LGHNT and CDR2 is FRNRAP in the germline V gene. Through Arm-PCR of CDR3 regions and iRepertoire HTBI primers, TCR beta libraries were built. Using its own MiXCR run on the multiplex PCR reads, TCRdb lists one record per CDR3 protein. The data hold about 290,000 distinct CDR3 sequences, with 22% observed a single time. This clonotype was counted at least ten times. The antigen remains unidentified. Time point described: persistent/refractory GD, antithyroid drugs over 5 years with positive TRAb. RNA from PBMCs was the source of the TCR library.

The source was peripheral blood mononuclear cells (PBMCs), collected when the disease was refractory, from a patient treated with antithyroid drugs. The rearrangement joins TRBV12-5 to TRBJ2-7; weak D call: TRBD1 (6 bases). This TCR derives from a female donor with Graves disease. CDR3 region: CASGLDGQLYEQYF. The CDR3 DNA reads TGTGCTAGTGGTTTGGATGGACAGCTCTACGAGCAGTACTTC.